These 30 T cell receptor beta chains were all obtained from the same sample, sequenced in a study of T-cell reconstitution after alpha-beta-depleted transplantation in children. This sample's TCRbeta library carried unique molecular identifier barcodes. TCRdb reprocessed the PCR reads via MiXCR and lists one record per CDR3 protein. This table has about 470,000 distinct CDR3 sequences, roughly 43% appearing once. The sample consisted of PBMCs, taken before TCRalphabeta/CD19-depleted stem cell transplant. Source of these receptors: a girl aged 2-10 years with aplastic anemia, due to receive a stem cell transplant.

This clonotype was detected many times. CDR3 amino acids: CASSLGQGGDTDTQYF. For the CDR3, the DNA is TGTGCCAGCAGCTTGGGACAGGGGGGGGACACAGATACGCAGTATTTT. The chain couples TRBV7-3 to TRBJ2-3, with 11 bases lining up with TRBD1. The CDR3 has 16 amino acids. The J segment lost 2 bases and the V segment lost 3 bases, leaving 4 bases of the junction unmatched. Germline V gene sequence: CDR1 SGHTA, CDR2 FQGTGA.

V usage is TRBV20-1 and J usage is TRBJ1-5, with 7 bases aligning to TRBD1. Trimming took 6 bases from V and 3 from J; bases not matched to a gene: 8. The germline V gene encodes CDR1 DFQATT and CDR2 SNEGSKA (reference sequence). The CDR3 is 14 amino acids. As DNA, the CDR3 is TGCAGTGCCAGGACAGGCCGTCCCAATCAGCCCCAGCATTTT. Amino acids: CSARTGRPNQPQHF.

This chain links TRBV28 with TRBJ2-7, with 9 nucleotides matching TRBD2. This CDR3 is 14 amino acids long. CDR1 and CDR2 from the germline V gene are MDHEN and SYDVKM. With V trimmed by 6 bases and J by 6 bases, 9 bases remained unmatched. The CDR3 nucleotides are TGTGCCAGCAGACATGCCTATAGCGGGAGCGAGCAGTACTTC. Amino acids: CASRHAYSGSEQYF.

The rearrangement uses TRBV20-1 and TRBJ2-7; D call uncertain. The CDR3 has 13 residues. The V gene lost 1 base and the J gene lost 3 bases, with 10 bases spanning the gap. The germline CDR1 and CDR2 sequences are DFQATT and SNEGSKA (reference sequence). The CDR3 here is CSARGQVLYEQYF. For the CDR3, the DNA is TGCAGTGCTAGAGGGCAGGTCCTCTACGAGCAGTACTTC.

The rearrangement links TRBV12-3 or TRBV12-4 to TRBJ2-2; 7 bases fit TRBD2. This CDR3 is 15 amino acids long. V shed 0 bases and J 7 bases; nucleotides not matched to a gene: 5. CDR3: CASSLALGGYGELFF. As DNA, the CDR3 is TGTGCCAGCAGTTTAGCGCTGGGAGGGTACGGGGAGCTGTTTTTT.

The rearrangement joins TRBV20-1 to TRBJ2-7, with TRBD1 as a possible D gene (5 bases). V gave up 4 bases and J gave up 6 bases, with 16 bases separating them. The CDR3 has 13 residues. Germline values: CDR1 DFQATT, CDR2 SNEGSKA (reference sequence). DNA of the CDR3: TGCAGTGCTACAACAGGAACCGGCGGCGAGCAGTACTTC. This gives the protein CSATTGTGGEQYF.

DNA for the CDR3: TGCGCCAGCAGCTTTTCCCCTTGGGAGGGACTCTCTGGAAACACCATATATTTT. Amino acid sequence: CASSFSPWEGLSGNTIYF. The chain employs TRBV5-1 and TRBJ1-3; D perhaps matches TRBD1 (5 bases). Trimming removed 2 bases from V and 0 bases from J, with 18 bases in between. The CDR3 has 18 amino acids. Germline V gene sequence: CDR1 SGHRS, CDR2 YFSETQ.

The chain couples TRBV11-2 to TRBJ2-6; D remains ambiguous. V was cut by 5 bases and J by 1 base, with 15 bases left in between. From germline, CDR1 is SGHAT and CDR2 FQNNGV. This CDR3 has 17 amino acids. CDR3 sequence (DNA): TGTGCCAGCAGCCAGGCCGTAGTGAGGTCTGGGGCCAACGTCCTGACTTTC. Translating it yields CASSQAVVRSGANVLTF.

This clonotype was observed a few times. The genes are TRBV7-2 and TRBJ2-3, with TRBD2 identical over 9 bases. The CDR3 is 16 amino acids. Germline V gives CDR1 SGHTA, CDR2 FQGNSA. Trimming removed 1 base from V and 1 base from J; junction bases left unmatched: 3. CDR3 coding DNA: TGTGCCAGCAGCTTAGAATTAGCGGGGGGCACAGATACGCAGTATTTT. Amino acids: CASSLELAGGTDTQYF.

This chain connects TRBV7-2 to TRBJ1-1, with D possibly matching TRBD1 (6 bases). The ends were cut back, 7 bases at V and 11 bases at J, with 20 bases in the middle. The CDR3 extends over 13 amino acids. Per germline, CDR1 SGHTA and CDR2 FQGNSA. The CDR3 here is CASTLAGGTKAFF. DNA for the CDR3: TGTGCCAGCACCCTAGCTGGTGGGACAAAGGCTTTCTTT.

This clonotype was detected ten times or more. V and J are TRBV9 and TRBJ2-7; possibly TRBD1 for D (6 bases). Germline CDR1 reads SGDLS; CDR2 reads YYNGEE. The V end lost 3 bases, the J end lost 0 bases, and 10 bases lay between the germline ends. The CDR3 is 14 amino acids. In DNA form, the CDR3 reads TGTGCCAGCAGCGGTGACAGGAACTCCTACGAGCAGTACTTC. It is translated as CASSGDRNSYEQYF.

With respect to this clonotype: A single base separates this from a much larger clone, so it may be a read error. The V call is TRBV10-3, the J call TRBJ2-5, with TRBD1 matching over 7 bases. CDR1 and CDR2 from the germline V gene are ENHRY and SYGVKD. The CDR3 sequence is 12 residues long. J gave up 2 bases and V 8 bases, and 2 bases lay outside the gene matches. CDR3 residues: CAIGTAQETQYF. As DNA, the CDR3 is TGTGCCATCGGGACAGCTCAAGAGACCCAGTACTTC.

This clonotype came up a few times. This rearrangement joins TRBV5-1 to TRBJ2-2, with D perhaps matching TRBD2 (6 bases). V lost 3 bases and J 5 bases, leaving 14 bases between the germline ends. Germline V gene sequence: CDR1 SGHRS, CDR2 YFSETQ. This CDR3 has 15 residues. The CDR3 sequence: CASSWGLMDTGELFF. CDR3 sequence (DNA): TGCGCCAGCAGCTGGGGACTGATGGATACCGGGGAGCTGTTTTTT.

The V and J genes are TRBV7-8 and TRBJ2-3, with 16 bases fitting TRBD2. Germline V gene data show CDR1 as SGHVS and CDR2 as FQNEAQ. V shed 7 bases and J 3 bases; nucleotides not matched to a gene: 7. The CDR3 is 17 residues long. The DNA for the CDR3 is TGTGCCAGCACTCGGGGACTAGCGGGAGGGTTAACAGATACGCAGTATTTT. This translates into CASTRGLAGGLTDTQYF.

The rearrangement links TRBV20-1 to TRBJ2-1; TRBD2 aligns across 11 bases. The CDR3 runs 16 residues. With 3 bases clipped from V and 6 bases from J, the junction kept 10 bases outside the gene matches. Germline CDR1 reads DFQATT; CDR2 reads SNEGSKA (reference sequence). This CDR3 is CSASEWASGRINEQFF. Here the CDR3 DNA reads TGCAGTGCTAGTGAATGGGCTAGCGGGAGGATCAATGAGCAGTTCTTC.

This clonotype showed up just a few times. The chain is built from TRBV19 and TRBJ1-1; D uncertain. Germline V gene data show CDR1 as LNHDA and CDR2 as SQIVND (reference sequence). This CDR3 is built from 15 residues. V was pared by 3 bases and J by 1 base, with 12 bases between. CDR3 in DNA: TGTGCCAGTAGTATGGTCTTGAATCGGAACACTGAAGCTTTCTTT. Translation gives CASSMVLNRNTEAFF. The variable domain in full, completed from reference TRBV19 and TRBJ1-1, reads DGGITQSPKYLFRKEGQNVTLSCEQNLNHDAMYWYRQDPGQGLRLIYYSQIVNDFQKGDIAEGYSVSREKKESFPLTVTSAQKNPTAFYLCASSMVLNRNTEAFFGQGTRLTVV.

This clonotype was seen repeatedly, ten times or more. This chain links TRBV10-3 with TRBJ2-7; a weak D match, TRBD1 (7 bases). The CDR3 consists of 15 residues. With 4 bases removed from V and 5 bases from J, the gap between germline ends came to 18 bases. Germline lookup yields CDR1 ENHRY and CDR2 SYGVKD. CDR3 sequence reads: CAISGDPGGMNEQYF. CDR3 nucleotides: TGTGCCATCAGTGGAGACCCAGGGGGGATGAACGAGCAGTACTTC.

The chain carries TRBV6-1 and TRBJ2-1; 8 nucleotides line up with TRBD1. After removal of 6 bases from V and 6 bases from J, the junction contained 10 bases not matched to a gene. This CDR3 is built from 15 residues. Germline loops: CDR1 MNHNS, CDR2 SASEGT. The CDR3 loop is CASRGPGQAPNEQFF. DNA of the CDR3: TGTGCCAGCAGGGGACCGGGACAGGCCCCCAATGAGCAGTTCTTC.

This sequence joins TRBV28 and TRBJ1-6; 9 bases align to TRBD1. Losses at the gene ends were 7 bases for V and 14 bases for J; bases not matched to a gene: 15. The CDR3 runs 15 residues. Germline CDR1 and CDR2: MDHEN and SYDVKM. The CDR3 DNA sequence: TGTGCCAGCACCCTTGGGGGGACAGGGTTGGGGGCCCTCCACTTT. Translating gives CASTLGGTGLGALHF. The entire variable domain, with the rest obtained from reference TRBV28 and TRBJ1-6, is as follows: DVKVTQSSRYLVKRTGEKVFLECVQDMDHENMFWYRQDPGLGLRLIYFSYDVKMKEKGDIPEGYSVSREKKERFSLILESASTNQTSMYLCASTLGGTGLGALHFGNGTRLTVT.

The chain has TRBV6-5 and TRBJ2-2; D not resolved. V was clipped by 3 bases and J by 8 bases, with 7 bases between them. The germline gives CDR1 MNHEY, CDR2 SVGAGI. The CDR3 totals 12 residues. The CDR3 DNA follows: TGTGCCAGCAGTTATAGGCGTGGGGAGCTGTTTTTT. Residues: CASSYRRGELFF.

This clonotype was recorded many times. V gene TRBV20-1 combines with J gene TRBJ1-2; weak D call: TRBD1 (6 bases). Between the trimmed V and J ends, which lost 0 bases and 8 bases, there was a span of 22 bases. The CDR3 extends over 16 amino acids. The germline V gene encodes CDR1 DFQATT and CDR2 SNEGSKA (reference sequence). CDR3 sequence reads: CSARDPSIRTARGYTF. The CDR3 DNA reads TGCAGTGCTAGAGACCCCTCGATCAGGACAGCCCGGGGCTACACCTTC.

This clonotype turned up a few times. The V and J genes are TRBV6-5 and TRBJ1-1; no clear D. The V gene's germline CDR1 is MNHEY and CDR2 SVGAGI. The germline V and J ends were trimmed by 4 bases and 7 bases, with 19 bases remaining between them. The CDR3 runs to 15 residues. CDR3 sequence: CASSSESRREDEAFF. CDR3 nucleotide sequence: TGTGCCAGCAGTTCCGAATCCCGACGGGAAGATGAAGCTTTCTTT.

The chain combines TRBV20-1 with TRBJ2-6; tentatively, D is TRBD2 (5 bases). There are 17 residues in the CDR3. The V gene's germline CDR1 is DFQATT and CDR2 SNEGSKA (reference sequence). V gave up 8 bases and J gave up 2 bases, with 22 bases separating them. This CDR3 is CSSPSPGRAPGANVLTF. DNA for the CDR3: TGCAGTTCCCCTAGCCCGGGTCGGGCCCCTGGGGCCAACGTCCTGACTTTC.

The table lists this clonotype with a few counts. The V and J genes are TRBV11-2 and TRBJ2-7; TRBD2 matches 8 bases. This CDR3 region has 13 residues. V lost 8 bases to trimming and J lost 5 bases; unmatched junction nucleotides: 8. CDR1 SGHAT and CDR2 FQNNGV come from the germline V gene. The CDR3 is CASGTSLIHEQYF. In DNA form, the CDR3 reads TGTGCCAGCGGGACTAGTCTTATCCACGAGCAGTACTTC. The full variable domain, completed using reference TRBV11-2 and TRBJ2-7, is EAGVAQSPRYKIIEKRQSVAFWCNPISGHATLYWYQQILGQGPKLLIQFQNNGVVDDSQLPKDRFSAERLKGVDSTLKIQPAKLEDSAVYLCASGTSLIHEQYFGPGTRLTVT.

This clonotype has just a few counts. The rearrangement joins TRBV30 to TRBJ2-5; TRBD2 aligns across 8 bases. Losses at the gene ends were 1 base for V and 1 base for J; bases not matched to a gene: 8. This CDR3 has 16 amino acids. Germline assignment: CDR1 GTSNPN and CDR2 SVGIG (reference sequence). The CDR3 protein is CAWSGGLAHTQETQYF. The DNA of the CDR3 is TGTGCCTGGAGTGGAGGACTAGCACATACCCAAGAGACCCAGTACTTC.

This clonotype was counted ten times or more. The gene calls are TRBV7-9 and TRBJ2-7; 10 nucleotides agree with TRBD2. The CDR3 contains 17 residues. V gave up 5 bases and J gave up 0 bases; unmatched junction bases: 10. Germline lookup yields CDR1 SEHNR and CDR2 FQNEAQ (reference sequence). In DNA form, the CDR3 reads TGTGCCAGCAGCGGTAGCGGACTAGCGGAGACCTCCTACGAGCAGTACTTC. Translated, it gives CASSGSGLAETSYEQYF.

In its sample, this clonotype was seen many times. The chain is built from TRBV27 and TRBJ2-7; maybe TRBD2 (5 bases). CDR1 and CDR2 (germline): MNHEY, SMNVEV (reference sequence). The CDR3 has 11 residues. Trimming left V 6 bases short and J 5 bases short, with 8 bases between. The CDR3 DNA follows: TGTGCCAGCAGCTCGGGGAACGAGCAGTACTTC. This gives the protein CASSSGNEQYF.

This clonotype was seen a few times. The junction departs from the called germline gene at one end, perhaps through a read error. This rearrangement joins TRBV5-4 to TRBJ2-3; TRBD2 matches at 11 bases. The CDR3 is 17 residues long. From germline, CDR1 is SGHNT and CDR2 YYREEE (reference sequence). The CDR3 here is CAISLVSSGRRTDTQYF. Written as DNA, the CDR3 is TGTGCCATCAGCTTGGTCTCTAGCGGGAGGAGGACAGATACGCAGTATTTT.

This clonotype was observed many times. The rearrangement links TRBV7-2 to TRBJ2-5; no definite D call. CDR3 length equals 15 residues. V was pared by 2 bases and J by 4 bases, with 14 bases between. Germline values: CDR1 SGHTA, CDR2 FQGNSA. CDR3 loop: CASSLSRLDGETQYF. As DNA, the CDR3 is TGTGCCAGCAGCTTATCTAGGCTAGACGGAGAGACCCAGTACTTC.

The V gene is TRBV20-1, the J gene TRBJ1-5; TRBD1 aligns across 8 bases. This CDR3 has 13 residues. V lost 4 bases to trimming and J lost 7 bases; unmatched junction nucleotides: 6. In germline, CDR1 is DFQATT, CDR2 SNEGSKA (reference sequence). CDR3 region: CSATDRVGQPQHF. The CDR3 DNA is TGCAGTGCTACGGACAGGGTTGGCCAGCCCCAGCATTTT.